The 9 T cell receptor beta chains in this list originate from one sample, sequenced in a study of CXCR3-negative and CXCR3-positive naive CD8 T cells. TRB cDNA libraries were made by UMI-labeled 5' RACE. TCRdb reprocessed the 5' RACE reads and keeps a single row for each CDR3 protein, giving no DNA. The sample holds approximately 60,000 distinct CDR3 sequences. The material sequenced was memory CD8+ T cells from blood. The source is a human donor in good health. Some clones in this sample may be carry-over from other donors' samples.

This rearrangement joins TRBV21-1 to TRBJ1-5; TCRdb selects TRBD1, and the lack of DNA leaves this call unchecked. TRBV21-1 is reported as a pseudogene. The CDR3 totals 16 residues. The CDR3 loop reads CASSKVPRQINQPQHF.

CDR3 amino acids: CASSDRFTYEQYF. V gene TRBV28 combines with J gene TRBJ2-7; TCRdb calls TRBD1, which cannot be checked without DNA. Germline loops: CDR1 MDHEN, CDR2 SYDVKM. CDR3 length equals 13 residues.

V gene TRBV20-1 combines with J gene TRBJ2-1; TCRdb picks TRBD1, but there is no DNA to check that call. Germline V CDR1 and CDR2: DFQATT, SNEGSKA (reference sequence). The CDR3 runs 15 residues. The CDR3 spells CSAIPGIVSYNEQFF.

The V call is TRBV29-1, the J call TRBJ2-7; the D gene TCRdb calls, TRBD2, cannot be checked with no DNA. The CDR3 is 15 residues long. The V gene's germline CDR1 is SQVTM and CDR2 ANQGSEA. This CDR3 is CSVEGGLGLGYEQYF.

The V and J genes are TRBV29-1 and TRBJ2-1. CDR3 size: 13 residues. CDR1 SQVTM and CDR2 ANQGSEA come from the germline V gene. The chain's CDR3 is CSVEDRLGNEQFF.

The chain's CDR3 is CATSLAGQAPEKLFF. This chain joins TRBV6-1 and TRBJ1-4; without DNA, the TCRdb call of TRBD1 cannot be checked. From germline, CDR1 is MNHNS and CDR2 SASEGT. The CDR3 sequence is 15 residues long.

The chain links TRBV4-3 to TRBJ2-1; as DNA is missing, the TRBD2 call by TCRdb cannot be tested. Germline V gene lookup returns CDR1 LGHNA and CDR2 YSLEER. The CDR3 consists of 16 residues. CDR3 sequence reads: CASSQTRTSGRNEQFF.

V gene TRBV4-1 combines with J gene TRBJ2-1. The germline gives CDR1 MGHRA, CDR2 YSYEKL. The CDR3 is 13 residues long. The CDR3 here is CASSLRIYNEQFF.

This chain joins TRBV12-3 or TRBV12-4 and TRBJ2-3. The CDR3 covers 13 residues. The CDR3 reads CASSELAADTQYF.